Listed below are T cell receptor beta chains from one sample, sequenced in a study of blood T cells in healthy people across ages. A single record per CDR3 protein comes from TCRdb applying MiXCR to the 5' RACE reads. The sample lists 980,000 or so distinct CDR3 sequences, about 44% occurring once. The sample taken for sequencing was blood. These TCRs come from a young man in good health. The CDR3 runs from the conserved cysteine through the conserved F or W. The order of the fields is V gene, J gene, clone size, D gene, CDR3 protein, CDR3 DNA. The D gene is left open where the match is weak. Part of the rows lack a size; the others show once, few, many or a class for expanded clones.

v_call: TRBV12-3/TRBV12-4
j_call: TRBJ2-7
clone_size: NA
d_call: TRBD1
cdr3_aa: CASSPTGFGYEQYF
cdr3_nt: TGTGCCAGCAGTCCGACAGGGTTCGGCTACGAGCAGTACTTC

v_call: TRBV2
j_call: TRBJ2-7
clone_size: NA
d_call: TRBD2
cdr3_aa: CASRAGTSGGILRRSSYEQYF
cdr3_nt: TGTGCCAGCAGAGCCGGGACTAGCGGGGGAATACTTCGTAGGAGCTCCTACGAGCAGTACTTC

v_call: TRBV5-1
j_call: TRBJ1-2
clone_size: few
d_call: NA
cdr3_aa: CASSLNQDHYGYTF
cdr3_nt: TGCGCCAGCAGCTTGAACCAGGACCACTATGGCTACACCTTC

v_call: TRBV3-1
j_call: TRBJ2-1
clone_size: NA
d_call: NA
cdr3_aa: CASSQVPALANEQFF
cdr3_nt: TGTGCCAGCAGCCAAGTCCCGGCCCTAGCCAATGAGCAGTTCTTC

v_call: TRBV11-3
j_call: TRBJ1-1
clone_size: many
d_call: TRBD1
cdr3_aa: CASSGWTGWGNTEAFF
cdr3_nt: TGTGCCAGCAGCGGCTGGACAGGGTGGGGGAACACTGAAGCTTTCTTT

v_call: TRBV7-2
j_call: TRBJ2-7
clone_size: NA
d_call: NA
cdr3_aa: CASSLAATERYEQYF
cdr3_nt: TGTGCCAGCAGCTTAGCGGCGACAGAAAGATACGAGCAGTACTTC

v_call: TRBV11-2
j_call: TRBJ2-4
clone_size: NA
d_call: NA
cdr3_aa: CASSLTGGLNIQYF
cdr3_nt: TGTGCCAGCAGCTTAACTGGGGGGTTAAACATTCAGTACTTC

v_call: TRBV2
j_call: TRBJ2-5
clone_size: NA
d_call: TRBD2
cdr3_aa: CASSDWRGGQETQYF
cdr3_nt: TGTGCCAGCAGTGATTGGCGGGGGGGCCAAGAGACCCAGTACTTC

v_call: TRBV11-2
j_call: TRBJ2-7
clone_size: many
d_call: NA
cdr3_aa: CASSPPGDSWGYEQYF
cdr3_nt: TGTGCCAGCAGCCCTCCTGGAGACAGTTGGGGATACGAGCAGTACTTC

v_call: TRBV6-2/TRBV6-3
j_call: TRBJ2-2
clone_size: NA
d_call: NA
cdr3_aa: CASSYRATGELFF
cdr3_nt: TGTGCCAGCAGTTATCGGGCCACCGGGGAGCTGTTTTTT

v_call: TRBV29-1
j_call: TRBJ2-1
clone_size: NA
d_call: TRBD2
cdr3_aa: CSAVAGTSSYNEQFF
cdr3_nt: TGCAGCGCTGTAGCGGGAACGAGCTCCTACAATGAGCAGTTCTTC

v_call: TRBV28
j_call: TRBJ2-7
clone_size: few
d_call: NA
cdr3_aa: CASSLPDSYEQYF
cdr3_nt: TGTGCCAGCAGTTTACCCGACAGCTACGAGCAGTACTTC

v_call: TRBV7-9
j_call: TRBJ2-2
clone_size: many
d_call: NA
cdr3_aa: CASSYGNTGELFF
cdr3_nt: TGTGCCAGCAGCTATGGGAACACCGGGGAGCTGTTTTTT

v_call: TRBV7-2
j_call: TRBJ1-6
clone_size: few
d_call: NA
cdr3_aa: CASSFTGTPNSPLHF
cdr3_nt: TGTGCCAGCAGCTTTACAGGGACACCCAATTCACCCCTCCACTTT

v_call: TRBV7-9
j_call: TRBJ1-2
clone_size: few
d_call: NA
cdr3_aa: CASSRGTPEDYGYTF
cdr3_nt: TGTGCCAGCAGCCGCGGGACCCCCGAAGACTATGGCTACACCTTC

v_call: TRBV10-2
j_call: TRBJ2-4
clone_size: few
d_call: TRBD2
cdr3_aa: CASIETSGKNIQYF
cdr3_nt: TGCGCCAGCATTGAAACTAGCGGGAAAAACATTCAGTACTTC

v_call: TRBV7-9
j_call: TRBJ2-3
clone_size: NA
d_call: NA
cdr3_aa: CASSLSWRSTDTQYF
cdr3_nt: TGTGCCAGCAGCTTAAGTTGGCGCAGCACAGATACGCAGTATTTT

v_call: TRBV7-8
j_call: TRBJ2-1
clone_size: NA
d_call: NA
cdr3_aa: CASSLGTQARNEQFF
cdr3_nt: TGTGCCAGCAGCCTCGGGACACAGGCCAGGAATGAGCAGTTCTTC

v_call: TRBV7-2
j_call: TRBJ2-5
clone_size: NA
d_call: NA
cdr3_aa: CASSQQVGETQYF
cdr3_nt: TGTGCCAGCAGCCAACAGGTGGGCGAGACCCAGTACTTC

v_call: TRBV15
j_call: TRBJ1-6
clone_size: NA
d_call: NA
cdr3_aa: CATSRDTGLNSPLHF
cdr3_nt: TGTGCCACCAGCAGAGATACAGGGTTAAATTCACCCCTCCACTTT

v_call: TRBV7-9
j_call: TRBJ2-1
clone_size: NA
d_call: TRBD2
cdr3_aa: CASSRSGVNEQFF
cdr3_nt: TGTGCCAGCAGCCGGAGCGGGGTCAATGAGCAGTTCTTC

v_call: TRBV24-1
j_call: TRBJ1-2
clone_size: NA
d_call: NA
cdr3_aa: CATSDADGSGDGYTF
cdr3_nt: TGTGCCACCAGTGATGCTGACGGGTCGGGGGATGGCTACACCTTC

v_call: TRBV20-1
j_call: TRBJ2-5
clone_size: many
d_call: TRBD1
cdr3_aa: CSARPPGGSETQYF
cdr3_nt: TGCAGTGCTAGGCCCCCAGGGGGCTCGGAGACCCAGTACTTC

v_call: TRBV7-9
j_call: TRBJ1-1
clone_size: few
d_call: TRBD1
cdr3_aa: CASSSGSGGALNTEAFF
cdr3_nt: TGTGCCAGCAGCTCGGGCTCAGGGGGCGCTTTGAACACTGAAGCTTTCTTT

v_call: TRBV9
j_call: TRBJ2-3
clone_size: NA
d_call: NA
cdr3_aa: CASSVDGALTDTQYF
cdr3_nt: TGTGCCAGCAGCGTAGACGGGGCTCTAACAGATACGCAGTATTTT

v_call: TRBV27
j_call: TRBJ2-7
clone_size: few
d_call: NA
cdr3_aa: CASSSYGPYEQYF
cdr3_nt: TGTGCCAGCAGTTCATACGGACCCTACGAGCAGTACTTC

v_call: TRBV7-7
j_call: TRBJ2-1
clone_size: NA
d_call: NA
cdr3_aa: CASSLSPNNEQFF
cdr3_nt: TGTGCTAGCAGCTTATCACCCAACAATGAGCAGTTCTTC

v_call: TRBV7-8
j_call: TRBJ2-7
clone_size: many
d_call: NA
cdr3_aa: CATGVLGATYEQYF
cdr3_nt: TGTGCCACCGGTGTCTTGGGGGCGACCTACGAGCAGTACTTC

v_call: TRBV15
j_call: TRBJ2-7
clone_size: once
d_call: NA
cdr3_aa: CATSGAPGRTTYEQYF
cdr3_nt: TGTGCCACCAGCGGTGCCCCGGGACGGACTACCTACGAGCAGTACTTC

v_call: TRBV11-3
j_call: TRBJ1-4
clone_size: NA
d_call: NA
cdr3_aa: CASSLETPSLMFF
cdr3_nt: TGTGCCAGCAGCTTGGAGACCCCCTCGCTCATGTTTTTT

v_call: TRBV10-1
j_call: TRBJ2-3
clone_size: NA
d_call: NA
cdr3_aa: CASSPMGTSTDTQYF
cdr3_nt: TGCGCCAGCAGCCCCATGGGGACAAGCACAGATACGCAGTATTTT

v_call: TRBV20-1
j_call: TRBJ1-2
clone_size: few
d_call: TRBD1
cdr3_aa: CSAIDRVGSYTF
cdr3_nt: TGTAGTGCTATTGACAGGGTAGGAAGCTACACCTTC

v_call: TRBV2
j_call: TRBJ1-5
clone_size: once
d_call: NA
cdr3_aa: CASREATPSKPQHF
cdr3_nt: TGTGCCAGCAGAGAGGCAACACCCTCTAAGCCCCAGCATTTT

v_call: TRBV28
j_call: TRBJ2-3
clone_size: NA
d_call: TRBD1
cdr3_aa: CASSPDRAEVPDTQYF
cdr3_nt: TGTGCCAGCAGTCCCGACAGGGCCGAGGTCCCAGATACGCAGTATTTT

v_call: TRBV7-9
j_call: TRBJ2-5
clone_size: few
d_call: NA
cdr3_aa: CASSLQTEQYF
cdr3_nt: TGTGCCAGCAGCTTACAGACAGAGCAGTACTTC